The next 23 T cell receptor beta chains were all read from a single sample in a study of Ad26.COV2.S vaccination and SARS-CoV-2 variants. Here immunoSEQ multiplex PCR was the method, and the copy in TCRdb shows in-frame clones only, minus some. Here the sample spans 360,000 or so clones, about nine tenths being singletons. Treatment of the sample: some 20 received Ad26.COV2.S at low or high dose, single or two shots; 5 received placebo; per-sample allocation not given. On day 63 after the first injection, vaccine and placebo recipients gave samples. The sequences come from peripheral blood, collected in a trial of Ad26.COV2.S vaccine versus placebo. These receptors were taken from a person aged 18-60 years who received the Ad26.COV2.S COVID-19 vaccine or a placebo.

The gene calls are TRBV7-8 and TRBJ2-2; weak D call: TRBD2 (7 bases). The V end lost 1 base, the J end lost 3 bases, and 15 bases lay between the germline ends. The length of the CDR3 is 17 residues. Germline V lookup: CDR1 SGHVS, CDR2 FQNEAQ. The CDR3 DNA reads TGTGCCAGCAGCTTAGGGGCTGGAGGGGGGGACACCGGGGAGCTGTTTTTT. This encodes CASSLGAGGGDTGELFF.

This rearrangement joins TRBV3-1 (or the pseudogene TRBV3-2) to TRBJ2-3; the D gene is possibly TRBD2 (5 bases). Trimming shortened V by 4 bases and J by 2 bases, and 10 bases separated the two germline ends. The CDR3 is 14 residues long. Per the germline V gene, CDR1 is LGHDT and CDR2 is YNNKEL (reference sequence). CDR3 in amino acids: CASSPTRVTDTQYF. The CDR3 bases are TGTGCCAGCAGCCCTACTAGGGTCACAGATACGCAGTATTTT.

This clone was seen once. This chain uses TRBV28 with TRBJ1-1; possible D gene TRBD1, 6 bases. Germline V gene sequence: CDR1 MDHEN, CDR2 SYDVKM. This CDR3 spans 16 amino acids. Between the trimmed V and J ends, which lost 8 bases and 3 bases, there was a span of 22 bases. The CDR3 nucleotides are TGTGCCAGCTTCGTCCTGGGTCCCCAGGGGTACACTGAAGCTTTCTTT. Its translation: CASFVLGPQGYTEAFF.

This chain joins TRBV6-5 and TRBJ2-7, with TRBD1 as a possible D gene (6 bases). Trimming cost V 5 bases and J 6 bases, with 20 bases left between them. There are 15 residues in the CDR3. CDR1 and CDR2 from the germline V gene are MNHEY and SVGAGI. DNA of the CDR3: TGTGCCAGCAGTCCCCGGGACAAGGGGATTGGCGAGCAGTACTTC. Amino acid sequence: CASSPRDKGIGEQYF.

The chain joins TRBV30 to TRBJ2-1; possibly TRBD1 for D (6 bases). The length of the CDR3 is 15 residues. The V and J ends lost 2 bases and 10 bases respectively, with 21 bases between them. From germline, CDR1 is GTSNPN and CDR2 SVGIG (reference sequence). The CDR3 loop is CAWSPHRARPTEQFF. Here the CDR3 DNA reads TGTGCCTGGAGTCCGCACAGGGCCCGGCCGACGGAGCAGTTCTTC.

V is TRBV20-1 and J is TRBJ1-2, with D possibly being TRBD1 (6 bases). V lost 4 bases and J lost 12, with 15 bases in between. The CDR3 length is 11 residues. Germline values: CDR1 DFQATT, CDR2 SNEGSKA (reference sequence). The CDR3, as DNA: TGCAGTGCTAAGGGGGGATCGGTGGACACCTTC. Its translation is CSAKGGSVDTF.

The V call is TRBV6-6, the J call TRBJ2-5; 9 nucleotides agree with TRBD1. CDR3 length equals 15 residues. Germline V lookup: CDR1 MNHNY, CDR2 SVGAGI (reference sequence). Trimming removed 10 bases from V and 2 bases from J; junction bases left unmatched: 11. The CDR3 region has the DNA TGTGCCACGCATAAACAGGGGGCTAAACAAGAGACCCAGTACTTC. Residues: CATHKQGAKQETQYF.

The chain combines TRBV27 with TRBJ1-5; no definite D call. CDR3 length equals 12 residues. V dropped 4 bases and J dropped 3 bases, with 4 bases sitting between them. Germline V gene lookup returns CDR1 MNHEY and CDR2 SMNVEV (reference sequence). CDR3 loop: CASSSYNQPQHF. CDR3 coding DNA: TGTGCCAGCAGTTCTTACAATCAGCCCCAGCATTTT.

The chain links TRBV7-2 to TRBJ2-1, with D possibly being TRBD2 (7 bases). CDR1 SGHTA and CDR2 FQGNSA come from the germline V gene. V shed 0 bases and J shed 5 bases, with 11 bases lying between them. This CDR3 spans 15 amino acids. The DNA of the CDR3 is TGTGCCAGCAGCTTAGCCGGGGGGCGGCACAATGAGCAGTTCTTC. Amino acids: CASSLAGGRHNEQFF.

The genes are TRBV28 and TRBJ2-1; D possibly matches TRBD1 or TRBD2 (5 bases each). Between the trimmed V and J ends, which lost 3 bases and 8 bases, there was a span of 14 bases. Per the germline V gene, CDR1 is MDHEN and CDR2 is SYDVKM. This CDR3 is built from 14 residues. CDR3 residues: CASSLGTEGYEQFF. For the CDR3, the DNA is TGTGCCAGCAGTTTGGGGACCGAAGGCTATGAGCAGTTCTTC.

This chain uses TRBV28 with TRBJ1-1; D possibly corresponds to TRBD1 (5 bases). The CDR3 has 14 residues. Germline lookup yields CDR1 MDHEN and CDR2 SYDVKM. V gave up 5 bases and J gave up 2 bases, with 12 bases separating them. The CDR3 is CASSGPGPNTEAFF. Here the CDR3 DNA reads TGTGCCAGCAGTGGTCCGGGGCCCAACACTGAAGCTTTCTTT.

The chain is built from TRBV5-5 and TRBJ2-3; either TRBD1 or TRBD2 may fit D (6 bases each). The V end was cut by 4 bases, the J end by 6 bases, with 15 bases between. The CDR3 runs to 14 residues. Germline V gene lookup returns CDR1 SGHKS and CDR2 YYEKEE (reference sequence). In nucleotides, the CDR3 is TGTGCCAGCAGCCCGGGGACGGGGGCGGATACGCAGTATTTT. It is translated as CASSPGTGADTQYF. Filled out from reference TRBV5-5 and TRBJ2-3, the complete variable domain reads DAGVTQSPTHLIKTRGQQVTLRCSPISGHKSVSWYQQVLGQGPQFIFQYYEKEERGRGNFPDRFSARQFPNYSSELNVNALLLGDSALYLCASSPGTGADTQYFGPGTRLTVL.

The chain employs TRBV2 and TRBJ2-5; D might be TRBD2 (5 bases). Germline V gene data show CDR1 as SNHLY and CDR2 as FYNNEI. Trimming pared 6 bases from V and 2 bases from J, leaving 13 bases between. The CDR3 is 14 amino acids. CDR3 coding DNA: TGTGCCAGCAGGCAAGCGGTTCCACAAGAGACCCAGTACTTC. This translates into CASRQAVPQETQYF. The full variable domain, its missing parts supplied by reference TRBV2 and TRBJ2-5, is EPEVTQTPSHQVTQMGQEVILRCVPISNHLYFYWYRQILGQKVEFLVSFYNNEISEKSEIFDDQFSVERPDGSNFTLKIRSTKLEDSAMYFCASRQAVPQETQYFGPGTRLLVL.

The J gene is TRBJ2-3, the V gene TRBV11-1, with D maybe TRBD2 (6 bases). The V gene lost 4 bases and the J gene lost 6 bases, with 14 bases spanning the gap. Germline assignment: CDR1 SGHAT and CDR2 FQDESV (reference sequence). This CDR3 spans 14 amino acids. This CDR3 is CASSSLGRKDTQYF. CDR3 bases: TGTGCCAGCAGCTCATTGGGGAGGAAGGATACGCAGTATTTT.

V gene TRBV29-1 combines with J gene TRBJ2-7; D ambiguous. V was pared by 2 bases and J by 0 bases, with 17 bases between. The length of the CDR3 is 16 residues. Germline CDR1 reads SQVTM; CDR2 reads ANQGSEA. CDR3 residues: CSVEFGRDRVSYEQYF. The DNA for the CDR3 is TGCAGCGTTGAATTCGGTCGAGATAGGGTCTCCTACGAGCAGTACTTC.

V and J are TRBV10-1 and TRBJ2-1, with a tentative D call TRBD1 (6 bases). V was clipped by 5 bases and J by 6 bases, with 14 bases between them. In germline, CDR1 is WNHNN, CDR2 SYGVQD (reference sequence). The CDR3 covers 14 residues. In DNA form, the CDR3 reads TGCGCCAGCAGTCGCCAGGGGCCCGGCAATGAGCAGTTCTTC. Translated, it gives CASSRQGPGNEQFF.

The chain employs TRBV5-1 and TRBJ1-1; possible D gene TRBD1, 5 bases. Germline V lookup: CDR1 SGHRS, CDR2 YFSETQ. V was clipped by 0 bases and J by 1 base, with 10 bases between them. CDR3 length: 15 amino acids. The CDR3 loop reads CASSLGRTKNTEAFF. CDR3 coding DNA: TGCGCCAGCAGCTTGGGTCGGACAAAGAACACTGAAGCTTTCTTT.

J is TRBJ2-3 and V is TRBV7-3, with D possibly matching TRBD2 (6 bases). The germline V gene encodes CDR1 SGHTA and CDR2 FQGTGA. The CDR3 consists of 14 residues. Trimming took 3 bases from V and 4 from J, leaving 11 bases between them. DNA of the CDR3: TGTGCCAGCAGCTTGGTAGCGGTCCCAGATACGCAGTATTTT. Translated: CASSLVAVPDTQYF.

The J gene is TRBJ1-5, the V gene TRBV28, with unresolved D. V was pared by 2 bases and J by 3 bases, with 8 bases between. This CDR3 contains 14 residues. Germline CDR1 and CDR2: MDHEN and SYDVKM. The CDR3 reads CASSLKGFNQPQHF. CDR3 nucleotide sequence: TGTGCCAGCAGTTTAAAGGGTTTCAATCAGCCCCAGCATTTT.

The rearrangement joins TRBV18 to TRBJ2-7, with D unresolved. Trimming removed 2 bases from V and 2 bases from J, with 10 bases in between. The CDR3 sequence is 14 residues long. The V gene's germline CDR1 is KGHSH and CDR2 LQKENI. The CDR3 loop is CASSPNLSAYEQYF. The CDR3 region has the DNA TGTGCCAGCTCACCAAACCTCTCAGCCTACGAGCAGTACTTC.

The V call is TRBV7-2, the J call TRBJ1-2, with 8 bases matching TRBD1. CDR1 and CDR2 from the germline V gene are SGHTA and FQGNSA. Trimming removed 3 bases from V and 0 bases from J; junction bases left unmatched: 3. This CDR3 is 15 amino acids long. The CDR3 is CASSLSGGSNYGYTF. The CDR3 coding sequence is TGTGCCAGCAGCTTGTCAGGGGGCTCTAACTATGGCTACACCTTC.

The CDR3 here is CAWSVPGSRLQPQHF. DNA of the CDR3: TGTGCCTGGAGTGTACCAGGGTCCCGGCTTCAGCCCCAGCATTTT. The chain joins TRBV30 to TRBJ1-5; D is possibly TRBD1 (5 bases). Germline V gene sequence: CDR1 GTSNPN, CDR2 SVGIG (reference sequence). Trimming pared 0 bases from V and 6 bases from J, leaving 15 bases between. The CDR3 sequence is 15 residues long.

The rearrangement links TRBV7-2 to TRBJ2-7; no firm D call. V gave up 5 bases and J gave up 0 bases, with 5 bases separating them. In germline, CDR1 is SGHTA, CDR2 FQGNSA. This CDR3 has 12 amino acids. This CDR3 is CASSQSSYEQYF. The CDR3 DNA sequence: TGTGCCAGCAGCCAGAGCTCCTACGAGCAGTACTTC.